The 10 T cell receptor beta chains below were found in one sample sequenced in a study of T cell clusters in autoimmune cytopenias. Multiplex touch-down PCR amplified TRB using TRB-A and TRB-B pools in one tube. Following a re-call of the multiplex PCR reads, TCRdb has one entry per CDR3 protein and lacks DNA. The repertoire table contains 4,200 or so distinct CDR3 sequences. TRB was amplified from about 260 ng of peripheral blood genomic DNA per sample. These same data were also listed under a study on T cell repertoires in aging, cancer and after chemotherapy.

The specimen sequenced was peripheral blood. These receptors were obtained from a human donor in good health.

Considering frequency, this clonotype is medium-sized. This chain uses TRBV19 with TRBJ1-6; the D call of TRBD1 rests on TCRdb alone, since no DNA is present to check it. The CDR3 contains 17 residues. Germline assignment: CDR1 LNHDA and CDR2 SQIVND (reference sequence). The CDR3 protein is CASSPRTDPLHNSPLHF.

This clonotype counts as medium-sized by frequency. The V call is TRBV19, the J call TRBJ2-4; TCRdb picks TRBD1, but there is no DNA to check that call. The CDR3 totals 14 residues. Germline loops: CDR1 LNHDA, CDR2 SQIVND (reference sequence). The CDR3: CASSVPGQGDIQYF. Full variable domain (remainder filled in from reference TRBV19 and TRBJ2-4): DGGITQSPKYLFRKEGQNVTLSCEQNLNHDAMYWYRQDPGQGLRLIYYSQIVNDFQKGDIAEGYSVSREKKESFPLTVTSAQKNPTAFYLCASSVPGQGDIQYFGAGTRLSVL.

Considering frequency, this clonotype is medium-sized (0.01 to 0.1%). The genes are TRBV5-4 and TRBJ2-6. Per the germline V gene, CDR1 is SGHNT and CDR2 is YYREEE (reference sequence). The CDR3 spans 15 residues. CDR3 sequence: CASSFPTGGANVLTF.

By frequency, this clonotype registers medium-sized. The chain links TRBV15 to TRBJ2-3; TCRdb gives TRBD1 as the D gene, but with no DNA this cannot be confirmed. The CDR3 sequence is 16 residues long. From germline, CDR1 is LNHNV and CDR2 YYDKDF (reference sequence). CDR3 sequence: CATSRGRDRGADTQYF.

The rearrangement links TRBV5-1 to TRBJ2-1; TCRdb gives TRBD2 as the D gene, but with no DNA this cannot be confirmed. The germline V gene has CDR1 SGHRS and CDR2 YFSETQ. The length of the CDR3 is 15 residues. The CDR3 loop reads CASRTGTSGYNEQFF.

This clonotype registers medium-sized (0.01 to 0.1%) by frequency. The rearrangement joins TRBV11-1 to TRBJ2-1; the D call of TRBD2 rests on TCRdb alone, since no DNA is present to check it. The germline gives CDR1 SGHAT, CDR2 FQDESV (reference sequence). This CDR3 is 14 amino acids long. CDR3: CASTGTSGGGEQFF.

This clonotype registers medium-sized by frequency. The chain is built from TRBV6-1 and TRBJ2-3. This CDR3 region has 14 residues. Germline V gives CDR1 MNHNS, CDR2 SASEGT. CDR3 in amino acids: CASSEKFAGDTQYF.

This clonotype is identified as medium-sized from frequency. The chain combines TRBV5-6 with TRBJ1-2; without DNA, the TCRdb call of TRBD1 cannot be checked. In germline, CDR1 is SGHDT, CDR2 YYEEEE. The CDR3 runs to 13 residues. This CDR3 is CASSRDVDQGYTF.

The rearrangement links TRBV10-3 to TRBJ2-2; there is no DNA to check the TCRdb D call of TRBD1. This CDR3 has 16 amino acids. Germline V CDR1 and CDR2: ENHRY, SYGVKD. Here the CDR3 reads CAISDSRDRAGGELFF.

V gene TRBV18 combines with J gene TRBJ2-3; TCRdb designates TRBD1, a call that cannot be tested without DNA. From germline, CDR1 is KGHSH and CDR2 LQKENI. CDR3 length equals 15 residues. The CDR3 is CASSPRGLHTDTQYF.